Following are 9 T cell receptor beta chains from one sample sequenced in a study of Ad26.COV2.S vaccination and SARS-CoV-2 variants. Using immunoSEQ multiplex PCR, the repertoire was profiled, and TCRdb retains in-frame clones only, with some absent. Altogether around 350,000 clones are present, 92% being singletons, with the ten largest covering roughly 3.9%. Here the sequenced sample was peripheral blood, taken after recovery from COVID-19. The source of these receptors is a human donor who had recovered from COVID-19.

This clone has only one observation. The gene calls are TRBV6-6 and TRBJ1-2, with 9 bases lining up with TRBD1. Per the germline V gene, CDR1 is MNHNY and CDR2 is SVGAGI (reference sequence). The V gene end was trimmed by 6 bases and the J gene end by 5 bases; junction bases not matched to a gene: 4. This CDR3 comprises 13 residues. The CDR3 DNA is TGTGCCAGCAGCGACGGACAGGGGTATGGCTACACCTTC. It is translated as CASSDGQGYGYTF.

The chain combines TRBV4-1 with TRBJ2-7, with D possibly being TRBD2 (6 bases). CDR3 length equals 10 residues. V lost 4 bases and J lost 13, with 11 bases in between. Germline V gene sequence: CDR1 MGHRA, CDR2 YSYEKL. DNA for the CDR3: TGCGCCAGCAGCCCGGGGGACTGCTACTTC. Residues: CASSPGDCYF.

The V gene is TRBV9, the J gene TRBJ2-3; 9 bases agree with TRBD2. Trimming took 6 bases from V and 2 from J; bases not matched to a gene: 13. From germline, CDR1 is SGDLS and CDR2 YYNGEE. The CDR3 covers 17 residues. The CDR3 reads CASTMTGSGGDTDTQYF. The CDR3 DNA reads as TGTGCCAGCACCATGACGGGTAGCGGGGGCGACACAGATACGCAGTATTTT.

The chain is built from TRBV6-5 and TRBJ1-5; TRBD1 matches 9 bases. The V gene's germline CDR1 is MNHEY and CDR2 SVGAGI. The CDR3 sequence is 15 residues long. Unmatched junction bases numbered 8, after V lost 6 bases and J lost 5 bases. CDR3 amino acids: CASSPRDRAHQPQHF. For the CDR3, the DNA is TGTGCCAGCAGCCCCAGGGACAGGGCCCATCAGCCCCAGCATTTT.

V usage is TRBV5-1 and J usage is TRBJ2-5; 11 nucleotides match TRBD2. With V trimmed by 5 bases and J by 3 bases, 3 bases remained unmatched. This CDR3 is 14 amino acids long. In germline, CDR1 is SGHRS, CDR2 YFSETQ. This chain's CDR3 is CASSSGLAEETQYF. The CDR3 region has the DNA TGCGCCAGCAGTTCGGGACTAGCGGAAGAGACCCAGTACTTC. Looking up the rest from reference TRBV5-1 and TRBJ2-5 gives the full variable domain: KAGVTQTPRYLIKTRGQQVTLSCSPISGHRSVSWYQQTPGQGLQFLFEYFSETQRNKGNFPGRFSGRQFSNSRSEMNVSTLELGDSALYLCASSSGLAEETQYFGPGTRLLVL.

The chain uses TRBV5-1 and TRBJ2-7, with TRBD1 identical over 9 bases. Trimming cost V 4 bases and J 4 bases; bases outside gene matches: 9. From germline, CDR1 is SGHRS and CDR2 YFSETQ. The length of the CDR3 is 15 residues. CDR3 coding DNA: TGCGCCAGCAGCCTCGGGACAGGGATATTATACGAGCAGTACTTC. This codes for CASSLGTGILYEQYF.

This CDR3 is CASSQEGAETQYF. CDR3 bases: TGCGCCAGCAGCCAAGAGGGGGCAGAGACCCAGTACTTC. The gene calls are TRBV4-1 and TRBJ2-5, with a weak D call TRBD1 (6 bases). The CDR3 is made up of 13 amino acids. Trimming cost V 0 bases and J 4 bases, with 6 bases left between them. Germline values: CDR1 MGHRA, CDR2 YSYEKL.

In this sample, this clone turned up a few times. V and J are TRBV27 and TRBJ1-1; TRBD1 is a possible D gene (6 bases). CDR1 is MNHEY and CDR2 is SMNVEV in the germline V gene (reference sequence). V shed 5 bases and J shed 0 bases, with 13 bases lying between them. The length of the CDR3 is 15 residues. The CDR3 DNA reads TGTGCCAGCAGTACAAGACAGGCCGTGAACACTGAAGCTTTCTTT. It specifies CASSTRQAVNTEAFF.

This sequence joins TRBV5-1 and TRBJ2-2; D call uncertain. The CDR3 runs to 15 residues. V lost 0 bases to trimming and J lost 1 base, with 7 bases between them. In germline, CDR1 is SGHRS, CDR2 YFSETQ. The CDR3 bases are TGCGCCAGCAGCTTGGTGACGGTGAACACCGGGGAGCTGTTTTTT. Its protein product is CASSLVTVNTGELFF.